This TCR beta chain is drawn from a study of cytomegalovirus exposure and HLA in healthy donors. The germline CDR1 and CDR2 sequences are SGHRS and YFSETQ. CDR3 length: 14 amino acids. Trimming removed 3 bases from V and 4 bases from J; junction bases left unmatched: 6. Vbeta (60) and Jbeta (13) primers were used in the PCR. The protocol was immunoSEQ multiplex PCR, while the TCRdb copy is restricted to in-frame clones and leaves out a portion. The top ten hold 5.5% to 7.5% of the sample, which has around 120,000 clones, about 81% seen once. The sample taken for sequencing was PBMCs. The V gene is TRBV5-1, the J gene TRBJ1-2, with TRBD1 matching over 7 bases. The receptor's source is a woman aged 40 to 50 in good health and CMV-seropositive. CDR3 bases: TGCGCCAGCAGCTCGACAGGGTCCAGCTATGGCTACACCTTC. It translates to CASSSTGSSYGYTF. Filled out from reference TRBV5-1 and TRBJ1-2, the complete variable domain reads KAGVTQTPRYLIKTRGQQVTLSCSPISGHRSVSWYQQTPGQGLQFLFEYFSETQRNKGNFPGRFSGRQFSNSRSEMNVSTLELGDSALYLCASSSTGSSYGYTFGSGTRLTVV.